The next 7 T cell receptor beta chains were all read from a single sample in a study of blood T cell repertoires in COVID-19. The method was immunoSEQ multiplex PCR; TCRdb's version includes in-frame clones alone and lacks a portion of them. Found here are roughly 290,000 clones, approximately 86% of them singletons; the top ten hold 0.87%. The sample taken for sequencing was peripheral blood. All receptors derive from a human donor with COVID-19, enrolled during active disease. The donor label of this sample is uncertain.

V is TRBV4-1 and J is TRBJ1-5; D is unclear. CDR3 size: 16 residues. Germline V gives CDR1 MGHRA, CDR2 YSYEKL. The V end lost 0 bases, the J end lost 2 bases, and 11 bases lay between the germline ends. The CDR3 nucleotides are TGCGCCAGCAGCCAAGAAGCCGGGCGGGGCAATCAGCCCCAGCATTTT. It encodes CASSQEAGRGNQPQHF.

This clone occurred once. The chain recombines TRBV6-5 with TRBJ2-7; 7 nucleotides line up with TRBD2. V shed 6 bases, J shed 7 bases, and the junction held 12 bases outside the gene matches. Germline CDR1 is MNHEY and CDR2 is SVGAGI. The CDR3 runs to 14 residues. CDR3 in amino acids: CASSWEGLIEEQYF. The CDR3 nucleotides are TGTGCCAGCAGCTGGGAGGGCTTGATTGAAGAGCAGTACTTC.

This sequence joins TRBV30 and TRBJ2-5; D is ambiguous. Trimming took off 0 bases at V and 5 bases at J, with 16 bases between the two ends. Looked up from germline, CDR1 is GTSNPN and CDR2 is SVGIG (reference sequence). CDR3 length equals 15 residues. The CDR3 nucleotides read TGTGCCTGGAGTGTAGCGCGGCCCCCCGAGGAGACCCAGTACTTC. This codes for CAWSVARPPEETQYF.

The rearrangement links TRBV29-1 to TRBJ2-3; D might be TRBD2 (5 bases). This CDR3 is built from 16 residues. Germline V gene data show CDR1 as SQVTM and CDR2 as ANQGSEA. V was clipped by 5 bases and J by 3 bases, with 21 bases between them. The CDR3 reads CSVLTPGGFGTDTQYF. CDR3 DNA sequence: TGCAGCGTTCTTACCCCAGGAGGTTTTGGGACAGATACGCAGTATTTT.

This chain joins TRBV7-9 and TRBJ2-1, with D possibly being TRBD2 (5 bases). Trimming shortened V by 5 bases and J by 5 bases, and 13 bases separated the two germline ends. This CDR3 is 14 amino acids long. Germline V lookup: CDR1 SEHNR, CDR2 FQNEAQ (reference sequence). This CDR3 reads CASSPTGLHNEQFF. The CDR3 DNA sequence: TGTGCCAGCAGCCCAACTGGACTCCACAATGAGCAGTTCTTC.

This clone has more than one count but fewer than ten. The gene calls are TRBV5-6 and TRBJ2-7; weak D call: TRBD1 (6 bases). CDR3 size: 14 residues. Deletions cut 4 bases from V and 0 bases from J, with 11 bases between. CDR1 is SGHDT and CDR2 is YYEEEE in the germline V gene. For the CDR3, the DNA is TGTGCCAGCAGCCTCGGACAGCGCTCCTACGAGCAGTACTTC. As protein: CASSLGQRSYEQYF.

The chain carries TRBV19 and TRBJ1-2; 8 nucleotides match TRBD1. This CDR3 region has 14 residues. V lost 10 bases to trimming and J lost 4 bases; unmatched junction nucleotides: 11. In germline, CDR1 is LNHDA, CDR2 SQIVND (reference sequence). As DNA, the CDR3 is TGTGCCACCAAGGGCCAGGGGGCAGGCTATGGCTACACCTTC. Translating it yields CATKGQGAGYGYTF.